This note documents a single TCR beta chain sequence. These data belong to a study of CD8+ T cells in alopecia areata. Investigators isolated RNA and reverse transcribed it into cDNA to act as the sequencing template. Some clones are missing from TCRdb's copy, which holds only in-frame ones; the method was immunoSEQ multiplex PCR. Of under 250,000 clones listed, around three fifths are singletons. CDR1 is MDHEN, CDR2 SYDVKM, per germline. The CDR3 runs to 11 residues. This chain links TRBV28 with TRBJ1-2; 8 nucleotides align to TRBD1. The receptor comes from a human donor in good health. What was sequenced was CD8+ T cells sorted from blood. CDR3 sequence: CAFGQGAGYTF. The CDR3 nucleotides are TGTGCTTTCGGGCAGGGGGCTGGCTACACCTTC.